The clone carrying this T cell receptor (beta chain) occurred a few times. This CDR3 region has 12 residues. Germline CDR1 MGHRA, CDR2 YSYEKL. V was pared by 2 bases and J by 1 base, with 2 bases between. The use of a sample-barcoded 5' primer and a J-beta primer mix characterized a second PCR of roughly 6 to 11 cycles. TCRdb processed the 5' RACE reads anew with MiXCR; each CDR3 protein has one entry. The sample consists of roughly 800,000 distinct CDR3 sequences, around 25% of them appearing once. The data originate from a study of blood T cells in healthy people across ages. This same sample was also part of a study on T cells of mothers and their children.

The sample consisted of blood. The V and J genes are TRBV4-1 and TRBJ1-1; D call uncertain. The sequence came from a boy younger than 18 in good health. The CDR3 bases are TGCGCCAGCAGCCAATGGAACACTGAAGCTTTCTTT. This translates into CASSQWNTEAFF.